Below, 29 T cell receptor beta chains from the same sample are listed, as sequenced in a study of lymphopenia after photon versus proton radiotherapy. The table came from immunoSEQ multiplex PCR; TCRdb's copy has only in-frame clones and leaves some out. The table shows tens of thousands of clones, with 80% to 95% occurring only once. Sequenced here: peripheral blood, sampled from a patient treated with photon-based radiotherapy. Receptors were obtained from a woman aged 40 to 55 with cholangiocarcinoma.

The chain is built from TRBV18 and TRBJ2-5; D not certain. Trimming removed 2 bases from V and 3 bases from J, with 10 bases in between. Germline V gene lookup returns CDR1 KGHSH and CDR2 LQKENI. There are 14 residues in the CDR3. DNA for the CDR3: TGTGCCAGCTCACCAAGGGTGGAGAAAGAGACCCAGTACTTC. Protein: CASSPRVEKETQYF.

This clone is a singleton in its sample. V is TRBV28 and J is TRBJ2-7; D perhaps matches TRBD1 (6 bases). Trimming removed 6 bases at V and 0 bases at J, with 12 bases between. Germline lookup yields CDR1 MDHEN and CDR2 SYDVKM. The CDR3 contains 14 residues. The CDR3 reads CASSAGTLSYEQYF. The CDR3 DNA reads TGTGCCAGCAGCGCCGGGACACTCTCCTACGAGCAGTACTTC.

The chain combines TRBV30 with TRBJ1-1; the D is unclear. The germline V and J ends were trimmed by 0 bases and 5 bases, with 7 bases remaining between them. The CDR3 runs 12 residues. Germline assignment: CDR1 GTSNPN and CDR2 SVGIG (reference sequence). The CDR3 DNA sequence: TGTGCCTGGAGTGTACGGTGGACTGAAGCTTTCTTT. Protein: CAWSVRWTEAFF. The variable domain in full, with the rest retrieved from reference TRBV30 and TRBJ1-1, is SQTIHQWPATLVQPVGSPLSLECTVEGTSNPNLYWYRQAAGRGLQLLFYSVGIGQISSEVPQNLSASRPQDRQFILSSKKLLLSDSGFYLCAWSVRWTEAFFGQGTRLTVV.

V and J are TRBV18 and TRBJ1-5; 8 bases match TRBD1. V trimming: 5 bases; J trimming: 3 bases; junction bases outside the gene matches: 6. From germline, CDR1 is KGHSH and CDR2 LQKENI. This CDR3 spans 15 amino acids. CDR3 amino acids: CASSEAGGNNQPQHF. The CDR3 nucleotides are TGTGCCAGCTCAGAAGCAGGGGGCAACAATCAGCCCCAGCATTTT. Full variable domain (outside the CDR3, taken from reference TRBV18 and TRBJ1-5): NAGVMQNPRHLVRRRGQEARLRCSPMKGHSHVYWYRQLPEEGLKFMVYLQKENIIDESGMPKERFSAEFPKEGPSILRIQQVVRGDSAAYFCASSEAGGNNQPQHFGDGTRLSIL.

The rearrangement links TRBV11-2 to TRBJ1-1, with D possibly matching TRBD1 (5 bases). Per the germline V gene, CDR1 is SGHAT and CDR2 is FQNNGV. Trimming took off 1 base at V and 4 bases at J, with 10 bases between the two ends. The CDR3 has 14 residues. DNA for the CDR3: TGTGCCAGCAGCTTAGGGCAGGGAGGCACTGAAGCTTTCTTT. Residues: CASSLGQGGTEAFF.

The CDR3 loop reads CASDRLFSNQPQHF. The CDR3 DNA is TGTGCCAGTGACAGATTATTTAGCAATCAGCCCCAGCATTTT. The gene calls are TRBV19 and TRBJ1-5, with a weak D call TRBD1 (5 bases). Germline assignment: CDR1 LNHDA and CDR2 SQIVND (reference sequence). V was trimmed by 8 bases and J by 0 bases, leaving 11 bases between them. This CDR3 is built from 14 residues.

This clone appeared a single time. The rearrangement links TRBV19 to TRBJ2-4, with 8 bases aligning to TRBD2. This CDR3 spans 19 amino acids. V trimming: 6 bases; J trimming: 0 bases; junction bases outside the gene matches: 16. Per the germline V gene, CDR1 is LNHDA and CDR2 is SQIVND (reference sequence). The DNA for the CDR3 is TGTGCCAGTAGCTTCGAGACTGGTACTAGCGGAAGAGCCAAAAACATTCAGTACTTC. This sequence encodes CASSFETGTSGRAKNIQYF.

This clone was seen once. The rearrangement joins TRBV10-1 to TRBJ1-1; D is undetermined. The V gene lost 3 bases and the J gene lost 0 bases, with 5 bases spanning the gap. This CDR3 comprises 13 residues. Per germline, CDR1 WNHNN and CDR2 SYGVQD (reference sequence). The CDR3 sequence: CASSEQLNTEAFF. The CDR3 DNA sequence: TGCGCCAGCAGTGAACAGTTGAACACTGAAGCTTTCTTT.

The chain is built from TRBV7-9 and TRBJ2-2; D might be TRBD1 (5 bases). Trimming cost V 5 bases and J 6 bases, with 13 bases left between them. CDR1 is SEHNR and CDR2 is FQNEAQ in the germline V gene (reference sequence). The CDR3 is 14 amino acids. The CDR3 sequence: CASSLQVDAGELFF. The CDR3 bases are TGTGCCAGCAGCCTACAGGTGGACGCCGGGGAGCTGTTTTTT. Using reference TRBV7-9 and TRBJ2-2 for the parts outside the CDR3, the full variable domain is DTGVSQNPRHKITKRGQNVTFRCDPISEHNRLYWYRQTLGQGPEFLTYFQNEAQLEKSRLLSDRFSAERPKGSFSTLEIQRTEQGDSAMYLCASSLQVDAGELFFGEGSRLTVL.

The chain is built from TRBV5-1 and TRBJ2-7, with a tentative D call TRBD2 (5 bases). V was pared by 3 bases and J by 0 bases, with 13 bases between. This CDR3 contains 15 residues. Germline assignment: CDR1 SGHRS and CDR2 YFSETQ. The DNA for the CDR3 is TGCGCCAGCAGCTCCACACCCGGAGGCTCCTACGAGCAGTACTTC. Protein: CASSSTPGGSYEQYF. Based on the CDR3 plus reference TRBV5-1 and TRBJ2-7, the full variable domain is KAGVTQTPRYLIKTRGQQVTLSCSPISGHRSVSWYQQTPGQGLQFLFEYFSETQRNKGNFPGRFSGRQFSNSRSEMNVSTLELGDSALYLCASSSTPGGSYEQYFGPGTRLTVT.

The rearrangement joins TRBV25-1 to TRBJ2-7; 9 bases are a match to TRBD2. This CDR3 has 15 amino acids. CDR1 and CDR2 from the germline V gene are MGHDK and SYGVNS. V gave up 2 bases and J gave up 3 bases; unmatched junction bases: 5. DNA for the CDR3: TGTGCCAGCAGTGAAAGTCTAGCGGGGATCTACGAGCAGTACTTC. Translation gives CASSESLAGIYEQYF.

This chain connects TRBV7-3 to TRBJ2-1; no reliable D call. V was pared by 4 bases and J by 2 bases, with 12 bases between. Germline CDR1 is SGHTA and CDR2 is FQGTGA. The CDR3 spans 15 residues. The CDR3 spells CASSSIATTYNEQFF. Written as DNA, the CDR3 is TGTGCCAGCAGCTCCATAGCTACTACCTACAATGAGCAGTTCTTC. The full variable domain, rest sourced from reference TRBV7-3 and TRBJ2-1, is GAGVSQTPSNKVTEKGKYVELRCDPISGHTALYWYRQSLGQGPEFLIYFQGTGAADDSGLPNDRFFAVRPEGSVSTLKIQRTERGDSAVYLCASSSIATTYNEQFFGPGTRLTVL.

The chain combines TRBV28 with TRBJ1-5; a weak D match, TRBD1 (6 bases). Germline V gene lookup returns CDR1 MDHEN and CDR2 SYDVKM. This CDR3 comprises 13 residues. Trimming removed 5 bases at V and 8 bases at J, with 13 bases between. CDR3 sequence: CASSPSGVEPQHF. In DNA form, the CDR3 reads TGTGCCAGCAGTCCCTCAGGGGTTGAGCCCCAGCATTTT.

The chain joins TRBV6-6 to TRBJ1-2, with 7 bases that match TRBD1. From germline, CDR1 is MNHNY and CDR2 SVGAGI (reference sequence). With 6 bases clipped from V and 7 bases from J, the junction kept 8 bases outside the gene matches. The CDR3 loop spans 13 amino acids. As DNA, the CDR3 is TGTGCCAGCAGCCCCAGGGGGGCGGTTGGCTACACCTTC. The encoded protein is CASSPRGAVGYTF.

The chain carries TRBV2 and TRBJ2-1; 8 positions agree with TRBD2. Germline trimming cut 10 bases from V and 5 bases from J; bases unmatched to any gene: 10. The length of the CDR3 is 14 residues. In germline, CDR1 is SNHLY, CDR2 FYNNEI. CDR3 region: CAKAGEIPDNEQFF. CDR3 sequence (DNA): TGTGCCAAAGCGGGAGAAATTCCGGACAATGAGCAGTTCTTC.

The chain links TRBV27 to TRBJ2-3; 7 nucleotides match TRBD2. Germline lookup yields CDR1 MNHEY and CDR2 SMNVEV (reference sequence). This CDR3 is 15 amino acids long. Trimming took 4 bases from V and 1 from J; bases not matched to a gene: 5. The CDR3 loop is CASSYVAGGTDTQYF. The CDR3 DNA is TGTGCCAGCAGTTACGTAGCGGGCGGCACAGATACGCAGTATTTT.

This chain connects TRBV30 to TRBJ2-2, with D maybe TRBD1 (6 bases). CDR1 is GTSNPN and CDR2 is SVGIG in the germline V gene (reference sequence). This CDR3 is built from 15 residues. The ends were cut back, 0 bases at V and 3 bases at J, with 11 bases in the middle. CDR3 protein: CAWSVQGRDTGELFF. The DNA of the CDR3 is TGTGCCTGGAGTGTACAGGGTAGGGACACCGGGGAGCTGTTTTTT. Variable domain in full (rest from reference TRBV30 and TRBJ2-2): SQTIHQWPATLVQPVGSPLSLECTVEGTSNPNLYWYRQAAGRGLQLLFYSVGIGQISSEVPQNLSASRPQDRQFILSSKKLLLSDSGFYLCAWSVQGRDTGELFFGEGSRLTVL.

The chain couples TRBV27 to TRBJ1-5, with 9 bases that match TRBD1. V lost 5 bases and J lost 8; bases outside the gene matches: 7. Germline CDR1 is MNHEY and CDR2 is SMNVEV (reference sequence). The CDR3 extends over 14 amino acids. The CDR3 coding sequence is TGTGCCAGCAGTCCCGGGACAGGGAAAGAGCCCCAGCATTTT. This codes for CASSPGTGKEPQHF.

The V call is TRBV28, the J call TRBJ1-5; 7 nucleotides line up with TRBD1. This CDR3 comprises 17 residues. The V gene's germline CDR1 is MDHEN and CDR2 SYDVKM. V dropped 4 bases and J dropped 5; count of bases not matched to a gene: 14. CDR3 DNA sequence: TGTGCCAGCAGTTCCCCGAAAGGACAGGAGTTTTATCAGCCCCAGCATTTT. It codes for CASSSPKGQEFYQPQHF.

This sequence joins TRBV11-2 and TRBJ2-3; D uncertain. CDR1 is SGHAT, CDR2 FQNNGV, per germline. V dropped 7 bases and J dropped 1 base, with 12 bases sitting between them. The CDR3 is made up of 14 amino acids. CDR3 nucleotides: TGTGCCAGCACCTCCACGGGCCGCACAGATACGCAGTATTTT. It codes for CASTSTGRTDTQYF.

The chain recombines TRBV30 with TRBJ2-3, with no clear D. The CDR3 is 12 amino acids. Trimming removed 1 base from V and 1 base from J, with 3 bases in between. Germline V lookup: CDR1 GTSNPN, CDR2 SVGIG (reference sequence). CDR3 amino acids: CAWSGGTDTQYF. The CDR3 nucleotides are TGTGCCTGGAGTGGCGGCACAGATACGCAGTATTTT.

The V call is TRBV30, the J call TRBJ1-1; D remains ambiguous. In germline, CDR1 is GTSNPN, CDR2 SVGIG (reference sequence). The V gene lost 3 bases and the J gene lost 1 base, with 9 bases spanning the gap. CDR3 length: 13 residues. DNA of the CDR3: TGTGCCTGGAGGGGGAGAGGGAACACTGAAGCTTTCTTT. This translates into CAWRGRGNTEAFF.

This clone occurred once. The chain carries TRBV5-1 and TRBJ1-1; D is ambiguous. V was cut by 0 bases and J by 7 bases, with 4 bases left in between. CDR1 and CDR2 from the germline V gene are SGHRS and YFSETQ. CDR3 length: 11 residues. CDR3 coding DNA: TGCGCCAGCAGCTTGGAAGGTGAAGCTTTCTTT. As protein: CASSLEGEAFF.

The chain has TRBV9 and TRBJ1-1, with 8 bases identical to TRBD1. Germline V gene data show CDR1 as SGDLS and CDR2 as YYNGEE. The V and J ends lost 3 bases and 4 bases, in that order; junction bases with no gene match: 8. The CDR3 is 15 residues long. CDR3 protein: CASSALGQGGTEAFF. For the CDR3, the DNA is TGTGCCAGCAGCGCCCTAGGACAGGGTGGCACTGAAGCTTTCTTT.

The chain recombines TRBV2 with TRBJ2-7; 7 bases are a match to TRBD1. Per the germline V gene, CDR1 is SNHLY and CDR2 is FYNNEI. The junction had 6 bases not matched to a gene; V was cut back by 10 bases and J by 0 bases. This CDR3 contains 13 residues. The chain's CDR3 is CATGTVLSYEQYF. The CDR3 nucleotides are TGTGCCACCGGGACAGTTCTCTCCTACGAGCAGTACTTC.

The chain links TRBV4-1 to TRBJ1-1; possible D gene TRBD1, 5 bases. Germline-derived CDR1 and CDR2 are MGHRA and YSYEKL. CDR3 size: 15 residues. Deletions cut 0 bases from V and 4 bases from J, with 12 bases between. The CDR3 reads CASSQEPKGSTEAFF. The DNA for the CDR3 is TGCGCCAGCAGCCAAGAACCTAAGGGGTCCACTGAAGCTTTCTTT.

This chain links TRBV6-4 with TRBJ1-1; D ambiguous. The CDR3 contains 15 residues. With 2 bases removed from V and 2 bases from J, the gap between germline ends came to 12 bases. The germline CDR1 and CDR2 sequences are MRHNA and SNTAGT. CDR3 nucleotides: TGTGCCAGCAGTGACCGGGCAGGCTCTAACACTGAAGCTTTCTTT. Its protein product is CASSDRAGSNTEAFF.

CDR3 nucleotides: TGTGCCGCGGACAGGGGTAGCAATCAGCCCCAGCATTTT. Translating it yields CAADRGSNQPQHF. V is TRBV30 and J is TRBJ1-5; 9 positions agree with TRBD1. Germline V gene lookup returns CDR1 GTSNPN and CDR2 SVGIG (reference sequence). V gave up 8 bases and J gave up 0 bases; unmatched junction bases: 2. The CDR3 is made up of 13 amino acids.

Written as DNA, the CDR3 is TGTGCCAGCAGTTACCACGGAGGGAATGAAGCTTTCTTT. Translating gives CASSYHGGNEAFF. This chain connects TRBV6-5 to TRBJ1-1; no clear D. V was cut by 2 bases and J by 7 bases, with 11 bases left in between. Germline CDR1 is MNHEY and CDR2 is SVGAGI. The CDR3 loop spans 13 amino acids.